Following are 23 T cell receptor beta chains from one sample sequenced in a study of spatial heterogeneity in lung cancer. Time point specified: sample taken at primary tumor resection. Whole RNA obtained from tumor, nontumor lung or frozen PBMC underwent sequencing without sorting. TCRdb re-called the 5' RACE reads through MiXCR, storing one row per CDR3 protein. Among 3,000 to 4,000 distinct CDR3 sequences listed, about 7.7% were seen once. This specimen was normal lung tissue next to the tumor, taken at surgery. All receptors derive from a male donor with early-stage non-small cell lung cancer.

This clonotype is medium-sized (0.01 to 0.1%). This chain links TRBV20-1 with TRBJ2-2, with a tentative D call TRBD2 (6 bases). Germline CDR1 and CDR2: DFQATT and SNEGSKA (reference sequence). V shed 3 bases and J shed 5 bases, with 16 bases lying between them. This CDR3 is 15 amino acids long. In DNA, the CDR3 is TGCAGTGCTAGTAGGTCTCAGGGAGGAACCGGGGAGCTGTTTTTT. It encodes CSASRSQGGTGELFF.

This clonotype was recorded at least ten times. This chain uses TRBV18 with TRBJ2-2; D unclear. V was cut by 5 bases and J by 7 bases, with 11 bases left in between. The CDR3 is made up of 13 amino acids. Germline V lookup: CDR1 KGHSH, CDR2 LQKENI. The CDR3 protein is CASSGQANGELFF. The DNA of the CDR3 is TGTGCCAGCTCAGGGCAAGCGAACGGGGAGCTGTTTTTT.

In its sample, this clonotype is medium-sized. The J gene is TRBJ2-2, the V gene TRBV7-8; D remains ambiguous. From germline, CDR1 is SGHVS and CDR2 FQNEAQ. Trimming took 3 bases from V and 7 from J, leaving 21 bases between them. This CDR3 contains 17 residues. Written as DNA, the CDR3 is TGTGCCAGCAGCTTGTACGAATCGGCTTTACAAGACGGGGAGCTGTTTTTT. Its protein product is CASSLYESALQDGELFF.

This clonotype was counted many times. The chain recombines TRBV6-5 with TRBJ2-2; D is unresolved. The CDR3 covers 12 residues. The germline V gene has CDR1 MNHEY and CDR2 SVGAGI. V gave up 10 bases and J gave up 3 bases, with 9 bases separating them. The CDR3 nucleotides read TGTGCCACCACTTCGGACACCGGGGAGCTGTTTTTT. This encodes CATTSDTGELFF.

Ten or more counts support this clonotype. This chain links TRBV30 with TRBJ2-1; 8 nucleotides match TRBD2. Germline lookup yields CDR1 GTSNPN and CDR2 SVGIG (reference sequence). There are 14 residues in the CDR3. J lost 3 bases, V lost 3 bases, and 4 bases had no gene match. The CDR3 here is CAWRSSGSYNEQFF. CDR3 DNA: TGTGCCTGGAGATCCAGCGGGAGCTACAATGAGCAGTTCTTC. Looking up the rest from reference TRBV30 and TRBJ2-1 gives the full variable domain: SQTIHQWPATLVQPVGSPLSLECTVEGTSNPNLYWYRQAAGRGLQLLFYSVGIGQISSEVPQNLSASRPQDRQFILSSKKLLLSDSGFYLCAWRSSGSYNEQFFGPGTRLTVL.

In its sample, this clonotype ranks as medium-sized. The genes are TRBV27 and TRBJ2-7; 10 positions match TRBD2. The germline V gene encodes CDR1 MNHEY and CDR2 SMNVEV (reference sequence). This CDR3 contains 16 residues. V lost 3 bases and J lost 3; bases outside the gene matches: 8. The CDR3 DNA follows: TGTGCCAGCAGTTTTCAGCCGGGACTAGCGATCTACGAGCAGTACGTC. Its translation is CASSFQPGLAIYEQYV.

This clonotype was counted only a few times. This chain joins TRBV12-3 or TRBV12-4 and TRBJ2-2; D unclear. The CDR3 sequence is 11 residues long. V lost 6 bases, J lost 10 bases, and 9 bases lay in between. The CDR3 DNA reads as TGTGCCAGCAGGTCGGCCGTGGAGCTGTTTTTT. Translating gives CASRSAVELFF.

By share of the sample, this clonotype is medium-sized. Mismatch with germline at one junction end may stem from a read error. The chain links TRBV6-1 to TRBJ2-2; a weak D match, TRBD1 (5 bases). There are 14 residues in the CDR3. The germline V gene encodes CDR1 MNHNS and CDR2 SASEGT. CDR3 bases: TGTGCCAGCAGTGTTGCAGGGAACGCCGGGGAGCTGTTTTTT. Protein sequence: CASSVAGNAGELFF.

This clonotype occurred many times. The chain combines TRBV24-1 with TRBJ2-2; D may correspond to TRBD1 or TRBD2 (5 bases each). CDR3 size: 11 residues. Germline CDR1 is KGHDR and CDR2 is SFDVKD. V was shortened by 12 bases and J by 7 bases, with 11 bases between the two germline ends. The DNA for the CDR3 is TGTGCCGCCGGGACCTACGGGGAGCTGTTTTTT. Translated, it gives CAAGTYGELFF.

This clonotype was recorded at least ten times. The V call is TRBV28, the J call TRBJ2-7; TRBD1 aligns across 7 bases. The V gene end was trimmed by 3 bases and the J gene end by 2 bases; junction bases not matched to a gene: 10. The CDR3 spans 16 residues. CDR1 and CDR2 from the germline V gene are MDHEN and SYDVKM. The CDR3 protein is CASSFSSETGTYEQYF. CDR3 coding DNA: TGTGCCAGCAGTTTTTCCAGTGAGACAGGGACCTACGAGCAGTACTTC.

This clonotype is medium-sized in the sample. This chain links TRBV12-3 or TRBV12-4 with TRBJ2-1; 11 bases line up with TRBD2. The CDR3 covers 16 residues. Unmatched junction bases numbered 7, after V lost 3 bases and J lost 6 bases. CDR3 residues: CASSFWGTSGSNEQFF. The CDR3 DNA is TGTGCCAGCAGTTTTTGGGGGACTAGCGGAAGCAATGAGCAGTTCTTC.

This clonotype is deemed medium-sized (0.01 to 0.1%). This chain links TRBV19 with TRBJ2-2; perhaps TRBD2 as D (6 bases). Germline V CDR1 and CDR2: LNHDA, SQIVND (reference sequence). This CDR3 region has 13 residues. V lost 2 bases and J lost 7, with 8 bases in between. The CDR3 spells CASSISSVGELFF. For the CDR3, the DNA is TGTGCCAGTAGTATATCTAGCGTCGGGGAGCTGTTTTTT.

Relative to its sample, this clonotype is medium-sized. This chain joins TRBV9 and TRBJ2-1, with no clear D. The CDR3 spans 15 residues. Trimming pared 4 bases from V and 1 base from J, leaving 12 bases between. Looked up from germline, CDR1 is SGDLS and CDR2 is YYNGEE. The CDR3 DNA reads TGTGCCAGCAGCATCTCCCCAGCATCCTACAATGAGCAGTTCTTC. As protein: CASSISPASYNEQFF. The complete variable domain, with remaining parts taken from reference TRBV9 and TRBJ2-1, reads DSGVTQTPKHLITATGQRVTLRCSPRSGDLSVYWYQQSLDQGLQFLIQYYNGEERAKGNILERFSAQQFPDLHSELNLSSLELGDSALYFCASSISPASYNEQFFGPGTRLTVL.

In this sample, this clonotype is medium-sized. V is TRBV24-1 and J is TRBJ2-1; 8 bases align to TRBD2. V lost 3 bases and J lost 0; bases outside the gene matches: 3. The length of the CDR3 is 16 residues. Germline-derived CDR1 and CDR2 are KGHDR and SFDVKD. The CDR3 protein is CATSDSLAGSYNEQFF. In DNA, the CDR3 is TGTGCCACCAGTGATAGTCTAGCGGGCTCCTACAATGAGCAGTTCTTC.

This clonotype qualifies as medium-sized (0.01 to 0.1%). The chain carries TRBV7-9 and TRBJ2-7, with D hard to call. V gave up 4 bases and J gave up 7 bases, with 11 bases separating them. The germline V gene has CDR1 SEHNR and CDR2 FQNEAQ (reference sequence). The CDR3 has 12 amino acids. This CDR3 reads CASSSHIWEQYF. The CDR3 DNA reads TGTGCCAGCAGCTCACATATATGGGAGCAGTACTTC.

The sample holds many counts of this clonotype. The CDR3: CASRLQENYGYTF. DNA for the CDR3: TGTGCCAGCAGGCTACAGGAGAACTATGGCTACACCTTC. This chain links TRBV6-1 with TRBJ1-2; D perhaps matches TRBD1 (5 bases). The CDR3 is 13 amino acids. The germline CDR1 and CDR2 sequences are MNHNS and SASEGT. Trimming left V 6 bases short and J 2 bases short, with 10 bases between.

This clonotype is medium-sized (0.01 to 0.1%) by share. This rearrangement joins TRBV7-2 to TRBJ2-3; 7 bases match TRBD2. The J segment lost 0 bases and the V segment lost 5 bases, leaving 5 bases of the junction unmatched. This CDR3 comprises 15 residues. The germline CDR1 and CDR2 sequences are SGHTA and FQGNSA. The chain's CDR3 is CASSPSGTSTDTQYF. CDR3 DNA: TGTGCCAGCAGCCCAAGCGGGACTAGCACAGATACGCAGTATTTT. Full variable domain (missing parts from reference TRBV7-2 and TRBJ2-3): GAGVSQSPSNKVTEKGKDVELRCDPISGHTALYWYRQSLGQGLEFLIYFQGNSAPDKSGLPSDRFSAERTGGSVSTLTIQRTQQEDSAVYLCASSPSGTSTDTQYFGPGTRLTVL.

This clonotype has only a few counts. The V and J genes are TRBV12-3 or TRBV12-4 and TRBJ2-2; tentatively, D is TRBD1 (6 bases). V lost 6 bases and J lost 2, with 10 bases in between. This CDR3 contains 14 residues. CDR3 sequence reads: CASSRQANTGELFF. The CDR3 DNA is TGTGCCAGCAGCCGACAGGCTAACACCGGGGAGCTGTTTTTT.

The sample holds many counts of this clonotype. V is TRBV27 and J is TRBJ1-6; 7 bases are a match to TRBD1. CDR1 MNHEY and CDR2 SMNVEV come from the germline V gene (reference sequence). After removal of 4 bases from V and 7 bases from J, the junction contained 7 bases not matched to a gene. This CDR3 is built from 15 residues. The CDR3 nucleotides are TGTGCCAGCAGTTCCCGGACAGGATTCAATTCACCCCTCCACTTT. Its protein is CASSSRTGFNSPLHF.

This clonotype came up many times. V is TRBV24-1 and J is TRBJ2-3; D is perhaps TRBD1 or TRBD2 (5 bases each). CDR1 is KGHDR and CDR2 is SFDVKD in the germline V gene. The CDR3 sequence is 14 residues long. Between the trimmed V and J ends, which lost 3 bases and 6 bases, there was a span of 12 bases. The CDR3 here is CATSDPVGTDTQYF. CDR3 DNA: TGTGCCACCAGTGATCCAGTAGGGACGGATACGCAGTATTTT.

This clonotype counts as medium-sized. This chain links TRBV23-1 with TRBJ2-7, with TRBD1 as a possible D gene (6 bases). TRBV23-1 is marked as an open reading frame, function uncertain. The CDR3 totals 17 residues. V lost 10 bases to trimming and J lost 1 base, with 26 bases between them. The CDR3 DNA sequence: TGCGCCACCTCTGGGGGCGCAGGCGATAGGGTATCCTACGAGCAGTACGTC. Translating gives CATSGGAGDRVSYEQYV.

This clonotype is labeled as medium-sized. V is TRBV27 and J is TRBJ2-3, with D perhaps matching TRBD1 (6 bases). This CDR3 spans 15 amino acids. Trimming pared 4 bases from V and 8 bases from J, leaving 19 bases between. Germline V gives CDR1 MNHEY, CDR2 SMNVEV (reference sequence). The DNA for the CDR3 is TGTGCCAGCAGTTCGAGAACCACAGGGTCAGGTACGCAGTATTTT. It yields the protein CASSSRTTGSGTQYF.

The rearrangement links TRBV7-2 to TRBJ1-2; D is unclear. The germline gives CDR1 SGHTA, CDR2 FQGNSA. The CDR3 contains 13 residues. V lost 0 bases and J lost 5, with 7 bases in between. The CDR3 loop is CASSLAEGYGYTF. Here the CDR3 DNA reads TGTGCCAGCAGCTTAGCCGAAGGGTATGGCTACACCTTC.